This T cell receptor (beta chain) stems from a study of cytomegalovirus exposure and HLA in healthy donors. In the PCR, 60 Vbeta and 13 Jbeta primers were used. Clones were sequenced by immunoSEQ multiplex PCR, and TCRdb holds only the in-frame ones, with some missing. The table lists 100,000 to 120,000 clones, 65% to 80% of them singletons. General observations from the study: Analysis performed later showed TCR beta chains linked to HLA being more clonally expanded than equally common others. Immune exposure information comprised only CMV serostatus. The later analysis indicated that the majority of CMV-associated TCR beta chains appeared HLA-restricted. V- and J-gene trimming in TCR beta was tied to a missense DCLRE1C variant by an analysis performed later.

On this clone itself: Its antigen is not identified.

Looked up from germline, CDR1 is MDHEN and CDR2 is SYDVKM. CDR3 length: 16 residues. The ends were cut back, 5 bases at V and 3 bases at J, with 19 bases in the middle. The clonotype was recovered from a woman aged 55-70 years in good health and CMV-seropositive. The sample consisted of PBMCs. The chain couples TRBV28 to TRBJ1-1; maybe TRBD1 (5 bases). The CDR3 is CASSRSGGEEHTEAFF. CDR3 DNA sequence: TGTGCCAGCAGTCGTTCGGGGGGGGAGGAACACACTGAAGCTTTCTTT.